This TCR beta chain appears in the sequencing data of a study of cytomegalovirus exposure and HLA in healthy donors. Turning to the study itself: From HLA-typed donors, an early data release held some 80 million unique TCRs.

Study findings and constraints: Despite most TCR sequences being rare, some public TCRs occurred in many donors. Among TCR beta chains, those listed as cytomegalovirus-associated numbered approximately 150.

Remarks on this clone: Its antigen is currently unknown.

PCR amplification relied on 60 Vbeta primers (plus 13 Jbeta primers). Some clones are missing from TCRdb's copy, which holds only in-frame ones; the method was immunoSEQ multiplex PCR. The table records some 150,000 clones, around three quarters of them present only once. Per the germline V gene, CDR1 is LNHDA and CDR2 is SQIVND (reference sequence). V was trimmed by 7 bases and J by 2 bases, leaving 14 bases between them. This CDR3 comprises 15 residues. The sequenced material came from PBMCs. The sequence derives from a woman aged 50 to 60 in good health and CMV-seronegative. This chain joins TRBV19 and TRBJ2-2, with D tentatively TRBD2 (7 bases). This CDR3 reads CASKGGLTNTGELFF. The CDR3 coding sequence is TGTGCCAGTAAGGGGGGGCTAACCAACACCGGGGAGCTGTTTTTT.